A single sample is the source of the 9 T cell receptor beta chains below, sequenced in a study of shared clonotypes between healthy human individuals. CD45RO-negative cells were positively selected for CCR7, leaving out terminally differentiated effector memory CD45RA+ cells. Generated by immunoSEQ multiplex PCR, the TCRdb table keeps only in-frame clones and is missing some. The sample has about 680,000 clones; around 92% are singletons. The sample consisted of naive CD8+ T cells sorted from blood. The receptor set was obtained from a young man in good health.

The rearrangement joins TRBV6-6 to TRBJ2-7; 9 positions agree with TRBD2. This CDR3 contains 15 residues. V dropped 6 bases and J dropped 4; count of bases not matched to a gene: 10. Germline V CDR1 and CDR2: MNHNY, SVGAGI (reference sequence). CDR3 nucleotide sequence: TGTGCCAGCAGACCGGGAGGCGGGAGGGCTTACGAGCAGTACTTC. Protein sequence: CASRPGGGRAYEQYF.

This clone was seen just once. For the CDR3, the DNA is TGTGCCAGCACCCTGGGCCCATCCTACGAGCAGTACTTC. This gives the protein CASTLGPSYEQYF. The chain is built from TRBV6-5 and TRBJ2-7; D remains ambiguous. This CDR3 contains 13 residues. Germline V gene sequence: CDR1 MNHEY, CDR2 SVGAGI. Trimming shortened V by 7 bases and J by 1 base, and 11 bases separated the two germline ends.

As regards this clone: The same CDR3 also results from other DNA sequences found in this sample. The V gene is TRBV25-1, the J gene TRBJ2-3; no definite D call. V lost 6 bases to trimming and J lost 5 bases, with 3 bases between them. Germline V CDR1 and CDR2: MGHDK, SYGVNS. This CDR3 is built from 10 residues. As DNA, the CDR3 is TGTGCCAGCAGGGGAGATACGCAGTATTTT. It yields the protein CASRGDTQYF.

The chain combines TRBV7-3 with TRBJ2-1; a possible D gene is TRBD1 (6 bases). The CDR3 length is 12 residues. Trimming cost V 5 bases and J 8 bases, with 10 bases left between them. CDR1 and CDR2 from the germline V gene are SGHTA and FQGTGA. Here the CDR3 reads CASSPQGYEQFF. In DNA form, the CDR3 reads TGTGCCAGCAGCCCACAGGGCTATGAGCAGTTCTTC.

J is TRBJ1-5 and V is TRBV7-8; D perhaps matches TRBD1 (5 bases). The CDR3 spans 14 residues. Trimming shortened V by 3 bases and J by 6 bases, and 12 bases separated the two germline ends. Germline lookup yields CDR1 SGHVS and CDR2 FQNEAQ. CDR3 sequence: CASSFRGGSQPQHF. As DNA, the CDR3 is TGTGCCAGCAGCTTTCGCGGGGGAAGTCAGCCCCAGCATTTT.

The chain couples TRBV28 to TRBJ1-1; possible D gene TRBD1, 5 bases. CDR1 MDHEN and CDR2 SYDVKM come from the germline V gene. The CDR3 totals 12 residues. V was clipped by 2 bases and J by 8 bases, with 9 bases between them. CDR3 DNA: TGTGCCAGCAGTTTAGGGGCTAACGAAGCTTTCTTT. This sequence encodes CASSLGANEAFF. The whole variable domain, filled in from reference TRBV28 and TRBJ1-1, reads DVKVTQSSRYLVKRTGEKVFLECVQDMDHENMFWYRQDPGLGLRLIYFSYDVKMKEKGDIPEGYSVSREKKERFSLILESASTNQTSMYLCASSLGANEAFFGQGTRLTVV.

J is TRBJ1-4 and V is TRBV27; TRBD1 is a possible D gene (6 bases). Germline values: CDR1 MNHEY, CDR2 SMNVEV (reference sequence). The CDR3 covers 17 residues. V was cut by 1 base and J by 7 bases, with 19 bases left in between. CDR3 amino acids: CASSLLRAGGWGEKLFF. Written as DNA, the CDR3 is TGTGCCAGCAGTTTATTGCGTGCGGGGGGCTGGGGTGAAAAACTGTTTTTT.

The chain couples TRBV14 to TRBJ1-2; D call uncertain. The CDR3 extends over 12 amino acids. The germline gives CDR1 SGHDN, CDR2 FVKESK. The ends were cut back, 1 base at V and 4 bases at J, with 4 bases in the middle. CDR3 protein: CASSQVSYGYTF. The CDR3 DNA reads TGTGCCAGCAGCCAAGTGTCCTATGGCTACACCTTC. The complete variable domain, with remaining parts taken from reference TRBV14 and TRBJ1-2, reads EAGVTQFPSHSVIEKGQTVTLRCDPISGHDNLYWYRRVMGKEIKFLLHFVKESKQDESGMPNNRFLAERTGGTYSTLKVQPAELEDSGVYFCASSQVSYGYTFGSGTRLTVV.

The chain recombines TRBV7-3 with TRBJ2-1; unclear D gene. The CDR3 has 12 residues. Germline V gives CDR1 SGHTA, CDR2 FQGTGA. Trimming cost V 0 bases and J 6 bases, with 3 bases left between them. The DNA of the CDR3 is TGTGCCAGCAGCTTAACTTCCAATGAGCAGTTCTTC. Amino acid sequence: CASSLTSNEQFF.